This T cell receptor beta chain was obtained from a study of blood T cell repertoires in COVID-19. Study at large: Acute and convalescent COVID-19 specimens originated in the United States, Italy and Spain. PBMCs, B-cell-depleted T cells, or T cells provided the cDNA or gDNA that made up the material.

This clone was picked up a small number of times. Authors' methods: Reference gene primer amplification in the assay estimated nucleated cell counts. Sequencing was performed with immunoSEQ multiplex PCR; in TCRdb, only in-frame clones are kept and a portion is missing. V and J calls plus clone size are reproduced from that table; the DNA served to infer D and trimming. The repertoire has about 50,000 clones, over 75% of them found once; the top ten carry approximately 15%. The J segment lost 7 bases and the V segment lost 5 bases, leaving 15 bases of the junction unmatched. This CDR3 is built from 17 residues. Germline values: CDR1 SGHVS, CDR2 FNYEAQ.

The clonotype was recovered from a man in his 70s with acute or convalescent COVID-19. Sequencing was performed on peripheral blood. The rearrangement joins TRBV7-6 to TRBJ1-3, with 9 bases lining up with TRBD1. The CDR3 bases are TGTGCCAGCAGCACGGGACAGGGTACGGGGCTGTTGAACACCATATATTTT. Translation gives CASSTGQGTGLLNTIYF.